A selection of T cell receptor beta chains follows, all from one sample in a study of radiation and T cells in renal cell carcinoma. The method was immunoSEQ multiplex PCR; TCRdb's version includes in-frame clones alone and lacks a portion of them. The sample has about 140,000 clones; approximately 87% are singletons. The sequences come from blood, collected from a patient whose treatment included radiotherapy and nephrectomy. These receptors were taken from a woman between 50 and 59 years old with renal cell carcinoma. The CDR3 runs from the conserved cysteine through the conserved F or W. D genes are given only for firm matches. Rows give clone size only sometimes, using once, few, many, or a class for an expanded clone.

DNA: TGTGCCAGCAGCCACCGTTCGGGGGCAGAAAAACTGTTTTTT
CDR3: CASSHRSGAEKLFF
size: -
J: TRBJ1-4
D: -
length: 14
V: TRBV14

DNA: TGTGCCAGTAGTATAAGGGGACAGGGAGGTTTGAACACTGAAGCTTTCTTT
CDR3: CASSIRGQGGLNTEAFF
size: once
J: TRBJ1-1
D: TRBD1
length: 17
V: TRBV19

DNA: TGTGCCAGCAGCTTAACGAATCAGGGGGCTGAGCAGTACTTC
CDR3: CASSLTNQGAEQYF
size: -
J: TRBJ2-7
D: TRBD1
length: 14
V: TRBV7-2

DNA: TGTGCCAGCCACAGCGGGGACGACAATGAGCAGTTCTTC
CDR3: CASHSGDDNEQFF
size: -
J: TRBJ2-1
D: TRBD2
length: 13
V: TRBV5-4

DNA: TGTGCCTGGAGTCCCGGGACCGCCAATCAGCCCCAGCATTTT
CDR3: CAWSPGTANQPQHF
size: -
J: TRBJ1-5
D: -
length: 14
V: TRBV30

DNA: TGTGCCAGCTCCCCGTTAGGAGGGCGAAACACCGGGGAGCTGTTTTTT
CDR3: CASSPLGGRNTGELFF
size: -
J: TRBJ2-2
D: -
length: 16
V: TRBV18

DNA: TGCGCCAGATATTTCGAAAACAGGGTCATGGTTACTGAAGCTTTCTTT
CDR3: CARYFENRVMVTEAFF
size: -
J: TRBJ1-1
D: -
length: 16
V: TRBV5-1

DNA: TGCGCCAGCAGTGGAGGGGGCCGGTCCTCCGGAGATACGCAGTATTTT
CDR3: CASSGGGRSSGDTQYF
size: -
J: TRBJ2-3
D: -
length: 16
V: TRBV5-1

DNA: TGCGCCAGCACTACCTCCTACGAGCAGTACTTC
CDR3: CASTTSYEQYF
size: -
J: TRBJ2-7
D: -
length: 11
V: TRBV10-2

DNA: TGTGCCAGCAGCGCCACTAGCGGGAGGGCGGATACGCAGTATTTT
CDR3: CASSATSGRADTQYF
size: -
J: TRBJ2-3
D: TRBD2
length: 15
V: TRBV9

DNA: TGTGCCAGCAGCTTAGACTCCTCAGGGGTCCAGGCCCAGCATTTT
CDR3: CASSLDSSGVQAQHF
size: -
J: TRBJ1-5
D: -
length: 15
V: TRBV7-8

DNA: TGTGCCAGCTCCTCCAACACAGATACGCAGTATTTT
CDR3: CASSSNTDTQYF
size: -
J: TRBJ2-3
D: -
length: 12
V: TRBV18

DNA: TGTGCCAGCAGGAGGGGACAGGGGGCGATCAATGAGCAGTTCTTC
CDR3: CASRRGQGAINEQFF
size: -
J: TRBJ2-1
D: TRBD1
length: 15
V: TRBV25-1

DNA: TGTGCCAGCAGCTTAGGTCCCCGACTAGCGGGAAACGAGCAGTACTTC
CDR3: CASSLGPRLAGNEQYF
size: -
J: TRBJ2-7
D: TRBD2
length: 16
V: TRBV7-2

DNA: TGTGCCACCTTCTCTGGGGCCAACGTCCTGACTTTC
CDR3: CATFSGANVLTF
size: -
J: TRBJ2-6
D: -
length: 12
V: TRBV19

DNA: TGCGCCAGCAGCCCCCGGCCAGGGGGAATCGAGCAGTACTTC
CDR3: CASSPRPGGIEQYF
size: -
J: TRBJ2-7
D: TRBD1
length: 14
V: TRBV4-3

DNA: TGTGCCAGCAGCCAAGCTGGGGCGTACTCTGGGGCCAACGTCCTGACTTTC
CDR3: CASSQAGAYSGANVLTF
size: -
J: TRBJ2-6
D: -
length: 17
V: TRBV14

DNA: TGTGCCATGTCAAGGACAGCTAGCAATCAGCCCCAGCATTTT
CDR3: CAMSRTASNQPQHF
size: -
J: TRBJ1-5
D: -
length: 14
V: TRBV6-5

DNA: TGTGCCAGCAGCTTGGACGGGGATCAGCCCCAGCATTTT
CDR3: CASSLDGDQPQHF
size: -
J: TRBJ1-5
D: -
length: 13
V: TRBV5-4

DNA: TGTGCCAGCAGCTTATCTAGCGGGAGCTCAGATACGCAGTATTTT
CDR3: CASSLSSGSSDTQYF
size: -
J: TRBJ2-3
D: TRBD2
length: 15
V: TRBV7-2

DNA: TGTGCCAGCTCACCAGAACTCAATAGCGGGATAGAGCAGTACTTC
CDR3: CASSPELNSGIEQYF
size: -
J: TRBJ2-7
D: TRBD2
length: 15
V: TRBV18

DNA: TGTGCCAGCAGTGCCGGGACAGGCGGTCAGCCCCAGCATTTT
CDR3: CASSAGTGGQPQHF
size: -
J: TRBJ1-5
D: TRBD1
length: 14
V: TRBV27

DNA: TGCGCCAGCAGCTTAGAGGGTTTTAGGAATCAGCCCCAGCATTTT
CDR3: CASSLEGFRNQPQHF
size: -
J: TRBJ1-5
D: -
length: 15
V: TRBV5-1

DNA: TGTGCCAGCAGTCGACAGGGGGCCGCCTACAATGAGCAGTTCTTC
CDR3: CASSRQGAAYNEQFF
size: -
J: TRBJ2-1
D: TRBD1
length: 15
V: TRBV6-4

DNA: TGTGCCAGCAAGCGGGACTCCACGGCTGAAGCTTTCTTT
CDR3: CASKRDSTAEAFF
size: -
J: TRBJ1-1
D: -
length: 13
V: TRBV7-2

DNA: TGTGCCAGCAGCTTAGCGATGAGGGACACTGAAGCTTTCTTT
CDR3: CASSLAMRDTEAFF
size: -
J: TRBJ1-1
D: -
length: 14
V: TRBV7-2

DNA: TGTGCCAGCAGCGTACGCGGACTAGCGGGCCAAGAGACCCAGTACTTC
CDR3: CASSVRGLAGQETQYF
size: -
J: TRBJ2-5
D: TRBD2
length: 16
V: TRBV9

DNA: TGTGCCATTGAAAGGGACCGGCCGGGGGCCGATACGCAGTATTTT
CDR3: CAIERDRPGADTQYF
size: -
J: TRBJ2-3
D: -
length: 15
V: TRBV7-9

DNA: TGTGCCAGCAGCGTAGTCGAACAGGGTTTTGAAGCTTTCTTT
CDR3: CASSVVEQGFEAFF
size: -
J: TRBJ1-1
D: -
length: 14
V: TRBV9

DNA: TGTGCCAGCAGCCCAAGACAGGGGGAGGCCTACGAGCAGTACTTC
CDR3: CASSPRQGEAYEQYF
size: -
J: TRBJ2-7
D: TRBD1
length: 15
V: TRBV7-8

DNA: TGCGCCAGCATGGACAGTTGGGGCAATGAGCAGTTCTTC
CDR3: CASMDSWGNEQFF
size: -
J: TRBJ2-1
D: -
length: 13
V: TRBV5-1

DNA: TGTGCCAGCAGCTCCGGGACATTCTACGAGCAGTACTTC
CDR3: CASSSGTFYEQYF
size: -
J: TRBJ2-7
D: -
length: 13
V: TRBV6-5

DNA: TGTGCCAGCAGCTTGGCCGGGGCCTCTGGAAACACCATATATTTT
CDR3: CASSLAGASGNTIYF
size: few
J: TRBJ1-3
D: -
length: 15
V: TRBV5-6

DNA: TGCGCCAGCAGCCAAGATCCGGAGGGGGCAGCATCGGGGGCCAACGTCCTGACTTTC
CDR3: CASSQDPEGAASGANVLTF
size: few
J: TRBJ2-6
D: -
length: 19
V: TRBV4-3

DNA: TGTGCCAGCAGCTTCCGGGGAGGGACCGGGGAGCTGTTTTTT
CDR3: CASSFRGGTGELFF
size: -
J: TRBJ2-2
D: TRBD2
length: 14
V: TRBV7-9

DNA: TGTGCCAGCAGTTACTCCACCGAAATCTATGGCTACACCTTC
CDR3: CASSYSTEIYGYTF
size: -
J: TRBJ1-2
D: -
length: 14
V: TRBV6-5

DNA: TGTGCCAGCAGCTCCCCCCGGGAACTAGCGGGAGGGGTAGGGTACGAGCAGTACTTC
CDR3: CASSSPRELAGGVGYEQYF
size: -
J: TRBJ2-7
D: TRBD2
length: 19
V: TRBV2

DNA: TGTGCCAGCAGTGGCCTGCGGGGTTCTGGCGAGCAGTACTTC
CDR3: CASSGLRGSGEQYF
size: -
J: TRBJ2-7
D: -
length: 14
V: TRBV2

DNA: TGTGCCAGCAGCAGGGACAGTAGAGATCAGCCCCAGCATTTT
CDR3: CASSRDSRDQPQHF
size: -
J: TRBJ1-5
D: TRBD1
length: 14
V: TRBV9

DNA: TGCGCCAGCAGCTTGGGGGCTAGCGGGAGAGGGGAGACCCAGTACTTC
CDR3: CASSLGASGRGETQYF
size: -
J: TRBJ2-5
D: TRBD2
length: 16
V: TRBV5-1

DNA: TGCGCCAGCAGCCAACGGGGTAGAGATCAGTACGAGCAGTACTTC
CDR3: CASSQRGRDQYEQYF
size: -
J: TRBJ2-7
D: -
length: 15
V: TRBV4-3

DNA: TGTGCCAGCAGCCCCGGGACAGCTGGAAACACCATATATTTT
CDR3: CASSPGTAGNTIYF
size: -
J: TRBJ1-3
D: TRBD1
length: 14
V: TRBV7-9

DNA: TGTGCCAGTAGTATTCATTCCCCAGGTTTATACTATGGCTACACCTTC
CDR3: CASSIHSPGLYYGYTF
size: once
J: TRBJ1-2
D: -
length: 16
V: TRBV19

DNA: TGTGCCAGCAGCGTTAACACCGCGAATACGCAGTATTTT
CDR3: CASSVNTANTQYF
size: -
J: TRBJ2-3
D: -
length: 13
V: TRBV5-4

DNA: TGTGCCAGCAGCGGCGGGGACGCTTCCTATGGCTACACCTTC
CDR3: CASSGGDASYGYTF
size: -
J: TRBJ1-2
D: -
length: 14
V: TRBV28

DNA: TGTGCCAGCAGCTTAGGAACTAGCGGGAGCCTTTCATACGAGCAGTACTTC
CDR3: CASSLGTSGSLSYEQYF
size: -
J: TRBJ2-7
D: TRBD2
length: 17
V: TRBV7-2

DNA: TGTGCCAGCAGCGTAGTCGCAGGGCCCCAAGAGACCCAGTACTTC
CDR3: CASSVVAGPQETQYF
size: -
J: TRBJ2-5
D: -
length: 15
V: TRBV9

DNA: TGTGCCAGCAGCTTATATGCAGGGTTGGGCACTGAAGCTTTCTTT
CDR3: CASSLYAGLGTEAFF
size: -
J: TRBJ1-1
D: -
length: 15
V: TRBV7-2

DNA: TGTGCCAGCAGGGGGACAGGGACTAATGAGCAGTTCTTC
CDR3: CASRGTGTNEQFF
size: -
J: TRBJ2-1
D: TRBD1
length: 13
V: TRBV6-5

DNA: TGTGCCAGCAGCTTGTGGGGAGCTGGGGCCAACGTCCTGACTTTC
CDR3: CASSLWGAGANVLTF
size: -
J: TRBJ2-6
D: -
length: 15
V: TRBV5-6

DNA: TGTGCCAGCAGCCTAACGGGACTAGATTACAATGAGCAGTTCTTC
CDR3: CASSLTGLDYNEQFF
size: -
J: TRBJ2-1
D: TRBD2
length: 15
V: TRBV7-6

DNA: TGTGCCATCAGTGAGTCGGCTAACTATGGCTACACCTTC
CDR3: CAISESANYGYTF
size: -
J: TRBJ1-2
D: -
length: 13
V: TRBV10-3

DNA: TGCGCCAGCAGCCAAGAGGGCGGGGCTAGAGCTTTCTTT
CDR3: CASSQEGGARAFF
size: -
J: TRBJ1-1
D: -
length: 13
V: TRBV4-3

DNA: TGCGCCGGGCGGATCGACAGGACCTATGGCTACACCTTC
CDR3: CAGRIDRTYGYTF
size: few
J: TRBJ1-2
D: -
length: 13
V: TRBV5-1

DNA: TGTGCCAGTAGTATTCGGGGGAACAATCAGCCCCAGCATTTT
CDR3: CASSIRGNNQPQHF
size: -
J: TRBJ1-5
D: -
length: 14
V: TRBV19

DNA: TGTGCCAGCAGCTCGGGACAGACCACCGGGGAGCTGTTTTTT
CDR3: CASSSGQTTGELFF
size: -
J: TRBJ2-2
D: TRBD1
length: 14
V: TRBV6-5

DNA: TGTGCCAGCAGCTGGACCGGGACTAGTTATAATGAGCAGTTCTTC
CDR3: CASSWTGTSYNEQFF
size: -
J: TRBJ2-1
D: TRBD2
length: 15
V: TRBV5-6

DNA: TGCGCCAGCAGCCAAGAAGAAGGTGTCGGACAGTACTTC
CDR3: CASSQEEGVGQYF
size: many
J: TRBJ2-7
D: -
length: 13
V: TRBV4-3

DNA: TGTGCCAGCAGCCCTGGTCGGGTGACTAATGAAAAACTGTTTTTT
CDR3: CASSPGRVTNEKLFF
size: -
J: TRBJ1-4
D: -
length: 15
V: TRBV5-4